One sample yielded the 2 T cell receptor beta chains listed below, sequenced in a study of T cells in narcolepsy. The repertoire was sequenced with immunoSEQ multiplex PCR; TCRdb's copy has only in-frame clones and lacks some. The table lists roughly 10,000 clones, over 65% of them singletons. The sequenced material came from CD45RA- memory CD8+ T cells from PBMCs. All receptors come from a human donor with narcolepsy.

A single count supports this clone. This sequence is one base from a far larger clone and is likely a read error. The chain has TRBV5-4 and TRBJ1-2; 7 positions match TRBD1. Trimming cost V 5 bases and J 4 bases; bases outside gene matches: 20. Per germline, CDR1 SGHNT and CDR2 YYREEE (reference sequence). This CDR3 comprises 18 residues. CDR3 residues: CASRFYAGTALIPYGYTF. In DNA form, the CDR3 reads TGTGCCAGCAGGTTTTACGCGGGGACAGCCCTAATCCCCTATGGCTACACCTTC. The variable domain in full, with the rest retrieved from reference TRBV5-4 and TRBJ1-2, is ETGVTQSPTHLIKTRGQQVTLRCSSQSGHNTVSWYQQALGQGPQFIFQYYREEENGRGNFPPRFSGLQFPNYSSELNVNALELDDSALYLCASRFYAGTALIPYGYTFGSGTRLTVV.

This chain joins TRBV29-1 and TRBJ1-2; D may be TRBD1 (5 bases). V shed 0 bases and J shed 6 bases, with 5 bases lying between them. From germline, CDR1 is SQVTM and CDR2 ANQGSEA. The CDR3 runs to 11 residues. CDR3 residues: CSVEEGDGYTF. Written as DNA, the CDR3 is TGCAGCGTTGAAGAAGGGGATGGCTACACCTTC. Full variable domain (remainder filled in from reference TRBV29-1 and TRBJ1-2): SAVISQKPSRDICQRGTSLTIQCQVDSQVTMMFWYRQQPGQSLTLIATANQGSEATYESGFVIDKFPISRPNLTFSTLTVSNMSPEDSSIYLCSVEEGDGYTFGSGTRLTVV.